These 8 T cell receptor beta chains came from one sample sequenced in a study of cytomegalovirus exposure and HLA in healthy donors. Clones were read by immunoSEQ multiplex PCR, and TCRdb kept only the in-frame ones, dropping some. The data show around 60,000 clones, just under 95% seen once. Input material: PBMCs. These receptor sequences come from a man aged 18 to 30 in good health and CMV-seropositive.

V gene TRBV19 combines with J gene TRBJ2-2, with a tentative D call TRBD1 (5 bases). This CDR3 has 15 amino acids. Germline V gene lookup returns CDR1 LNHDA and CDR2 SQIVND (reference sequence). V lost 1 base to trimming and J lost 5 bases, with 11 bases between them. In DNA form, the CDR3 reads TGTGCCAGTAGTATAGTCAGGGTAGTAACCGGGGAGCTGTTTTTT. Translating gives CASSIVRVVTGELFF. The whole variable domain, remainder taken from reference TRBV19 and TRBJ2-2, is DGGITQSPKYLFRKEGQNVTLSCEQNLNHDAMYWYRQDPGQGLRLIYYSQIVNDFQKGDIAEGYSVSREKKESFPLTVTSAQKNPTAFYLCASSIVRVVTGELFFGEGSRLTVL.

The chain recombines TRBV10-3 with TRBJ2-5, with 8 bases identical to TRBD1. V lost 4 bases and J lost 0; bases outside the gene matches: 1. This CDR3 is 14 amino acids long. Germline-derived CDR1 and CDR2 are ENHRY and SYGVKD. The CDR3 is CAISGDRYQETQYF. The CDR3 nucleotides are TGTGCCATCAGTGGGGACAGGTACCAAGAGACCCAGTACTTC.

This chain joins TRBV19 and TRBJ2-7, with D maybe TRBD2 (5 bases). The V end was cut by 2 bases, the J end by 3 bases, with 8 bases between. The CDR3 length is 13 residues. From germline, CDR1 is LNHDA and CDR2 SQIVND (reference sequence). CDR3 sequence (DNA): TGTGCCAGTAGTATAAGCGGATACTACGAGCAGTACTTC. Protein sequence: CASSISGYYEQYF.

The chain joins TRBV19 to TRBJ1-5; D is unclear. V was shortened by 7 bases and J by 1 base, with 20 bases between the two germline ends. The CDR3 totals 17 residues. Germline CDR1 LNHDA, CDR2 SQIVND (reference sequence). The CDR3 protein is CASTPFSGQSSNQPQHF. In DNA form, the CDR3 reads TGTGCCAGTACCCCCTTCTCGGGTCAGTCGAGCAATCAGCCCCAGCATTTT.

The chain joins TRBV4-2 to TRBJ2-5, with TRBD2 matching over 12 bases. Trimming removed 3 bases from V and 5 bases from J; junction bases left unmatched: 10. CDR3 length equals 17 residues. Germline loops: CDR1 LGHNA, CDR2 YNFKEQ. The CDR3 sequence: CASSQVLAGGVRETQYF. CDR3 nucleotide sequence: TGTGCCAGCAGCCAGGTGCTAGCGGGGGGGGTTAGGGAGACCCAGTACTTC.

The rearrangement links TRBV27 to TRBJ2-1; 9 bases map to TRBD1. Trimming cost V 4 bases and J 2 bases; bases outside gene matches: 6. The CDR3 has 16 residues. Germline lookup yields CDR1 MNHEY and CDR2 SMNVEV (reference sequence). CDR3 sequence reads: CASSWTGASAYNEQFF. Here the CDR3 DNA reads TGTGCCAGCAGTTGGACAGGGGCTAGTGCCTACAATGAGCAGTTCTTC.

This chain joins TRBV6-5 and TRBJ1-6; D is possibly TRBD1 (5 bases). The CDR3 runs to 12 residues. Trimming stripped 6 bases from V and 9 bases from J, with 9 bases between. Germline CDR1 MNHEY, CDR2 SVGAGI. The CDR3 is CASRRQSSPLHF. The CDR3 DNA reads TGTGCCAGCAGGCGACAGAGTTCACCCCTCCACTTT.

V and J are TRBV7-8 and TRBJ1-4; no reliable D call. Germline V gives CDR1 SGHVS, CDR2 FQNEAQ. The CDR3 is made up of 17 amino acids. V lost 0 bases to trimming and J lost 1 base, with 12 bases between them. This CDR3 is CASSLARWLGTNEKLFF. CDR3 DNA: TGTGCCAGCAGCTTAGCCAGGTGGTTGGGAACTAATGAAAAACTGTTTTTT.